These T cell receptor beta chains were read from a single sample in a study of blood T cells in healthy people across ages. A single record per CDR3 protein comes from TCRdb applying MiXCR to the 5' RACE reads. This table holds around 900,000 distinct CDR3 sequences, more than 25% found once. Sequencing was carried out using blood. The receptor set was obtained from a woman of 80 years or more in good health. CDR3s include the opening cysteine and the closing phenylalanine or tryptophan. The D gene is left open where the match is weak. Size is stated for part of the rows, as once, few or many counts, or as a class when the clone is expanded.

j_call d_call v_call clone_size cdr3_nt cdr3_aa
TRBJ1-2 - TRBV20-1 many TGCAGTGCTCGGGACGCCCTAGGCTACACCTTC CSARDALGYTF
TRBJ2-3 - TRBV6-1 - TGTGCCAGCAGTGAAACTTCGGCAGCTAGCACAGATACGCAGTATTTT CASSETSAASTDTQYF
TRBJ2-1 - TRBV20-1 many TGCAGTGCTCAAAATCAGGGCGCCACAGCCCGGGAGCAGTTCTTC CSAQNQGATAREQFF
TRBJ2-2 - TRBV12-3/TRBV12-4 few TGTGCCAGCAGGCCCACATCCACCGGGGAGCTGTTTTTT CASRPTSTGELFF
TRBJ2-7 - TRBV29-1 - TGCAGCGTCCTCCTGGGGACCTACGAGCAGTACTTC CSVLLGTYEQYF
TRBJ2-3 - TRBV7-6 - TGTGCCAGCAGCTCCTCCTTTCGACAGCTCGACACAGATACGCAGTATTTT CASSSSFRQLDTDTQYF
TRBJ1-2 TRBD1 TRBV5-1 many TGCGCCAGCAGCTTGAGGACAGGGGGCGAATATGGCTACACCTTC CASSLRTGGEYGYTF
TRBJ2-7 - TRBV10-2 many TGCGCCAGCAGTGGGGGCCGGGGAGGATACTACGAGCAGTACTTC CASSGGRGGYYEQYF
TRBJ2-5 TRBD2 TRBV20-1 - TGCAGTGCCTCTATATCTAGCGGGGGCCGAGGAGAGGCCCAGTACTTC CSASISSGGRGEAQYF
TRBJ2-2 - TRBV9 - TGTGCCAGCAGCGTCCGAATAGGGCGGGAGAACACCGGGGAGCTGTTTTTT CASSVRIGRENTGELFF
TRBJ1-6 TRBD1 TRBV25-1 - TGTGCCAGCAGTGAATTTGGGGGGGACAGGGGCAATTCACCCCTCCACTTT CASSEFGGDRGNSPLHF
TRBJ2-7 - TRBV10-3 - TGTGCCACAGGGGCCTACGAGCAGTACTTC CATGAYEQYF
TRBJ2-1 TRBD2 TRBV9 - TGTGCCAGCAGCGTAGTTCCTAGCGGGGGATCCTACAATGAGCAGTTCTTC CASSVVPSGGSYNEQFF
TRBJ2-7 TRBD1 TRBV29-1 many TGCAGCGTACGACAGGGTGCGGCCGAGCAGTACTTC CSVRQGAAEQYF
TRBJ2-1 TRBD1 TRBV10-1 - TGCGCCAGCAGGCGTCGACAGGGGGGCGATGAGCAGTTCTTC CASRRRQGGDEQFF
TRBJ1-1 TRBD1 TRBV7-2 few TGTGCCAGCAGCAAGGGGGCACTCGGTAACACTGAAGCTTTCTTT CASSKGALGNTEAFF
TRBJ1-2 - TRBV11-2 - TGTGCCAGCAGCCGAGACTATTTTGGATATGGCTACACCTTC CASSRDYFGYGYTF
TRBJ1-4 - TRBV4-3 many TGCGCCAGCAGCCAAGAAGTCTTGGGGGATGAAAAACTGTTTTTT CASSQEVLGDEKLFF
TRBJ2-1 - TRBV4-2 many TGTGCCAGCAGCCAAGATCTATCCGGGATTCGTAGGGAGCAGTTCTTC CASSQDLSGIRREQFF
TRBJ2-1 TRBD2 TRBV6-2/TRBV6-3 many TGTGCCAGCAGAGACCCTGCTCGCGGGGGATCCTACAATGAGCAGTTCTTC CASRDPARGGSYNEQFF
TRBJ2-3 TRBD2 TRBV6-5 - TGTGCCAGCAGTTACCTAGCGGGGGCCACAGATACGCAGTATTTT CASSYLAGATDTQYF
TRBJ1-2 - TRBV6-6 - TGTGCCAGCACAGACACGGGACAACCACTCTATGGCTACACCTTC CASTDTGQPLYGYTF
TRBJ2-1 - TRBV3-1 many TGTGCCAGCAGCCAACACGGACTCGCCCAAAGAAGCAATGAGCAGTTCTTC CASSQHGLAQRSNEQFF
TRBJ2-7 - TRBV28 many TGTGCCAGCAGTTTAGGAGCGCCCCGTGGGGAGCAGTACTTC CASSLGAPRGEQYF
TRBJ1-2 - TRBV2 few TGTGCCAACGGGGCGAAGGGGGGCGCCGGCTACACCTTC CANGAKGGAGYTF
TRBJ1-1 - TRBV5-1 - TGCGCCAGCAGCCGCCCGTCGACAGACACTGAAGCTTTCTTT CASSRPSTDTEAFF
TRBJ2-5 - TRBV6-2/TRBV6-3 many TGTGCCAGCAGCCAGACACTGAAAGAGACCCAGTACTTC CASSQTLKETQYF
TRBJ2-3 TRBD2 TRBV11-2 many TGTGCCAGCAGCTCGTCCGCGGGGGGGGTTCCCACAGATACGCAGTATTTT CASSSSAGGVPTDTQYF
TRBJ2-3 TRBD1 TRBV20-1 - TGCAGTGCTCCTACGACAGGGTCGGAAGATACGCAGTATTTT CSAPTTGSEDTQYF
TRBJ1-4 - TRBV12-3/TRBV12-4 few TGTGCCAGCAGTTTTTCCAGGGGAAGAGAAAAACTGTTTTTT CASSFSRGREKLFF
TRBJ2-3 - TRBV11-2 few TGTGCCAGCAGCTTATCTTCCAGGGGCACAGATACGCAGTATTTT CASSLSSRGTDTQYF
TRBJ1-3 TRBD1 TRBV7-3 - TGTGCCAGCAGCGAAACCGGGACAGGGGGATCCTCTGGAAACACCATATATTTT CASSETGTGGSSGNTIYF
TRBJ1-1 - TRBV29-1 few TGCAGCGTTGCAATGGGTGGGGGCGTAGGAACTGAAGCTTTCTTT CSVAMGGGVGTEAFF
TRBJ2-5 - TRBV7-9 many TGTGCCAGCAGCCCATCGTTCGGAGCAGAGACCCAGTACTTC CASSPSFGAETQYF
TRBJ2-5 TRBD1 TRBV30 - TGTGCCTGGACCCCGGGACAGGGGCAAGAGACCCAGTACTTC CAWTPGQGQETQYF
TRBJ2-5 - TRBV20-1 - TGCAGTGCTAGAGGCGGGCTTGGAAAGACCCAGTACTTC CSARGGLGKTQYF
TRBJ1-2 TRBD1 TRBV7-2 many TGTGCCAGCAGCTTAGTTCAGGGGGCGTCAGATGGCTACACCTTC CASSLVQGASDGYTF
TRBJ2-1 TRBD1 TRBV6-6 many TGTGCCAGCAGTTACTTCGGTCTAGCAGGGGGCAATGAGCAGTTCTTC CASSYFGLAGGNEQFF
TRBJ2-7 - TRBV7-8 - TGTGCCAGCAGCTTAATGCCATCACTCTACGAGCAGTACTTC CASSLMPSLYEQYF
TRBJ2-5 - TRBV18 many TGTGCCAGCTCACCACGCAAGGACTTCCAAGAGACCCAGTACTTC CASSPRKDFQETQYF
TRBJ2-2 - TRBV7-2 - TGTGCCAGCAGCCAGGGACATTTGAACACCGGGGAGCTGTTTTTT CASSQGHLNTGELFF
TRBJ1-4 TRBD1 TRBV30 few TGTGCCTGGGGGGGACAGGGGCGCGAAAAACTGTTTTTT CAWGGQGREKLFF
TRBJ2-3 TRBD2 TRBV6-5 many TGTGCCAGCAGTTGGGGCCTACCAGCGGGGATTGCGACAGATACGCAGTATTTT CASSWGLPAGIATDTQYF
TRBJ1-1 - TRBV6-4 few TGTGCCAGCAGTGACTCGACTGGGAGAGAAGCTTTCTTT CASSDSTGREAFF
TRBJ2-1 TRBD2 TRBV5-5 - TGTGCCAGCAGCTTGCGTGCCTTCCTAGCGGGGGGGCCGGATGAGCAGTTCTTC CASSLRAFLAGGPDEQFF